These 9 T cell receptor beta chains share one sample of origin, sequenced in a study of blood T cell repertoires in COVID-19. Clones were sequenced by immunoSEQ multiplex PCR, and TCRdb holds only the in-frame ones, with some missing. The sample yields a few hundred thousand clones, 87% seen once. The sample consisted of peripheral blood. These receptors were collected from a young woman who had recovered from COVID-19.

The chain recombines TRBV7-2 with TRBJ2-1, with 7 bases that match TRBD2. Losses at the gene ends were 1 base for V and 3 bases for J; bases not matched to a gene: 3. CDR3 length equals 15 residues. CDR1 SGHTA and CDR2 FQGNSA come from the germline V gene. CDR3 DNA: TGTGCCAGCAGCTTAGTGGGACTACACTACAATGAGCAGTTCTTC. The encoded protein is CASSLVGLHYNEQFF.

The J gene is TRBJ2-2, the V gene TRBV19; 9 nucleotides align to TRBD1. Trimming cost V 3 bases and J 1 base; bases outside gene matches: 3. Germline V gives CDR1 LNHDA, CDR2 SQIVND (reference sequence). The CDR3 has 16 amino acids. The CDR3 protein is CASSIRGQGNTGELFF. DNA for the CDR3: TGTGCCAGTAGTATTAGGGGACAGGGGAACACCGGGGAGCTGTTTTTT.

The chain links TRBV25-1 to TRBJ2-4; a weak D match, TRBD1 (6 bases). The CDR3 has 16 residues. V was pared by 4 bases and J by 0 bases, with 13 bases between. Germline CDR1 MGHDK, CDR2 SYGVNS. The CDR3 here is CASSGDRSLAKNIQYF. DNA for the CDR3: TGTGCCAGCAGTGGCGACAGGTCACTAGCCAAAAACATTCAGTACTTC.

This clone is a singleton in its sample. The genes are TRBV3-1 (or the pseudogene TRBV3-2) and TRBJ2-1; D is uncertain. CDR3 size: 15 residues. Germline lookup yields CDR1 LGHDT and CDR2 YNNKEL (reference sequence). Trimming took 1 base from V and 12 from J, leaving 19 bases between them. The CDR3 DNA reads TGTGCCAGCAGCCAAGTTCTTGGAGAGTTAGGAGTGCAGTTCTTC. Translating gives CASSQVLGELGVQFF.

The V and J genes are TRBV7-3 and TRBJ2-1; 8 bases map to TRBD2. The CDR3 contains 17 residues. Per germline, CDR1 SGHTA and CDR2 FQGTGA. Unmatched junction bases numbered 13, after V lost 5 bases and J lost 4 bases. CDR3 region: CASSPNRGASGYNEQFF. The CDR3 DNA reads as TGTGCCAGCAGCCCGAATAGGGGGGCTAGCGGGTACAATGAGCAGTTCTTC. The full variable domain, with the rest looked up from reference TRBV7-3 and TRBJ2-1, is GAGVSQTPSNKVTEKGKYVELRCDPISGHTALYWYRQSLGQGPEFLIYFQGTGAADDSGLPNDRFFAVRPEGSVSTLKIQRTERGDSAVYLCASSPNRGASGYNEQFFGPGTRLTVL.

With regard to this clone: The sample carries other DNA sequences with the same CDR3. V and J are TRBV7-2 and TRBJ2-3; 8 bases align to TRBD1. V shed 4 bases, J shed 4 bases, and the junction held 1 base outside the gene matches. The CDR3 is made up of 13 amino acids. In germline, CDR1 is SGHTA, CDR2 FQGNSA. CDR3 nucleotide sequence: TGTGCCAGCAGCTCACAGGGGGCAGATACGCAGTATTTT. As protein: CASSSQGADTQYF.

The chain is built from TRBV9 and TRBJ2-1; D is possibly TRBD2 (5 bases). CDR1 and CDR2 from the germline V gene are SGDLS and YYNGEE. The CDR3 has 16 amino acids. V dropped 4 bases and J dropped 5 bases, with 19 bases sitting between them. CDR3 loop: CASSTRTGRLNNEQFF. CDR3 in DNA: TGTGCCAGCAGCACCCGGACTGGCCGTCTCAACAATGAGCAGTTCTTC. Together with reference TRBV9 and TRBJ2-1, the CDR3 gives the full variable domain: DSGVTQTPKHLITATGQRVTLRCSPRSGDLSVYWYQQSLDQGLQFLIQYYNGEERAKGNILERFSAQQFPDLHSELNLSSLELGDSALYFCASSTRTGRLNNEQFFGPGTRLTVL.

This chain connects TRBV11-2 to TRBJ2-7, with D perhaps matching TRBD1 (7 bases). The CDR3 length is 14 residues. Germline CDR1 is SGHAT and CDR2 is FQNNGV. Between the trimmed V and J ends, which lost 1 base and 6 bases, there was a span of 13 bases. CDR3 region: CASSLGQGGSEQYF. CDR3 DNA: TGTGCCAGCAGCTTAGGCCAGGGGGGTTCCGAGCAGTACTTC.

This chain uses TRBV24-1 with TRBJ2-2; the match to TRBD2 covers 10 bases. V trimming: 4 bases; J trimming: 4 bases; junction bases outside the gene matches: 8. The CDR3 totals 17 residues. Germline values: CDR1 KGHDR, CDR2 SFDVKD. In DNA form, the CDR3 reads TGTGCCACCAGTGAACACCCATGGACTAGCGGCACCGGGGAGCTGTTTTTT. Translating it yields CATSEHPWTSGTGELFF.